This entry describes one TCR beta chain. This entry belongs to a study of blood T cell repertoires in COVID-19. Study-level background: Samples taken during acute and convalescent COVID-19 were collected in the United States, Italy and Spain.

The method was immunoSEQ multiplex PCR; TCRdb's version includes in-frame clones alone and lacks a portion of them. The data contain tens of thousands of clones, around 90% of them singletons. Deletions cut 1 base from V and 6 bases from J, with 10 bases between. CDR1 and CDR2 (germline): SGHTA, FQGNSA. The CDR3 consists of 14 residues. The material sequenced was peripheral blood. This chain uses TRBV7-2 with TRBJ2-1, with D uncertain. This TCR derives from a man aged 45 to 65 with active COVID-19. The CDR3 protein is CASSLVQVSNEQFF. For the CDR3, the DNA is TGTGCCAGCAGCTTAGTTCAGGTAAGCAATGAGCAGTTCTTC.